This T cell receptor (beta chain) was obtained from a study of blood T cell repertoires in COVID-19. CDR3 size: 15 residues. V was trimmed by 1 base and J by 1 base, leaving 11 bases between them. Germline CDR1 MNHNS, CDR2 SASEGT. This clone was recorded once. The method was immunoSEQ multiplex PCR; TCRdb's version includes in-frame clones alone and lacks a portion of them. The sample contains about 51,000 clones, more than 85% of which appear only once. This TCR came from a man aged 45 to 65 with acute or convalescent COVID-19. This chain links TRBV6-1 with TRBJ2-7, with no clear D. Source material: peripheral blood. CDR3 DNA: TGTGCCAGCAGTGAAGTGGGCACCAAATCCTACGAGCAGTACTTC. Encoded protein: CASSEVGTKSYEQYF.